This T cell receptor (beta chain) stems from a study of blood T cell repertoires in COVID-19. The wider study: Donors in the United States, Italy and Spain gave samples during acute or convalescent COVID-19. Sources were T cells, B-cell-depleted T cells, or PBMCs; the material itself was cDNA or gDNA.

Authors' processing steps: The assay estimated nucleated cells by amplifying reference gene primers. Produced via immunoSEQ multiplex PCR; TCRdb's table is partial and in-frame only. The D gene and trimming were derived from the DNA, and the V and J assignments and clone size from that table. The sample includes roughly 340,000 clones, approximately 89% of them seen just once. Losses at the gene ends were 10 bases for V and 5 bases for J; bases not matched to a gene: 14. Germline V lookup: CDR1 ENHRY, CDR2 SYGVKD. The CDR3 has 16 residues. This chain joins TRBV10-3 and TRBJ2-1, with TRBD2 identical over 10 bases. Sequencing was performed on peripheral blood. The clonotype originates from a young woman who had recovered from COVID-19. The CDR3 loop reads CATGTLAGAPDNEQFF. CDR3 DNA: TGTGCCACCGGGACCCTAGCGGGGGCCCCCGACAATGAGCAGTTCTTC.